This T cell receptor (beta chain) was identified during a study of a mutant IDH1 vaccine in newly diagnosed glioma. Study as a whole: Males made up about 62% and females approximately 40% of treated patients, whose mean age was about 37 years. Receipt of radiotherapy, temozolomide, or both preceded the study, and most received both. Study conclusions and caveats: The authors found pseudoprogression apparently unrelated to changes in top peripheral T cell clonotypes.

The time point is: week 23, last vaccination. What each vaccine dose contained was 300 ug of mutant IDH1 20-mer peptide, accompanied by topical imiquimod. Donors harbored newly found WHO grade 3 or 4 IDH1-mutant, ATRX-lost astrocytomas. With V trimmed by 6 bases and J by 4 bases, 4 bases remained unmatched. Germline-derived CDR1 and CDR2 are MNHNS and SASEGT. The CDR3 extends over 13 amino acids. This table comes from immunoSEQ multiplex PCR, and its TCRdb copy is limited to in-frame clones, with some not included. In the table there are approximately 39,000 clones, 81% of which are singletons. Points on this clone: The antigen remains undetermined. The sample carries other DNA sequences with the same CDR3.

This specimen consisted of PBMCs, obtained from a glioma patient whose treatment included an IDH1 peptide vaccine. This chain links TRBV6-1 with TRBJ1-1, with TRBD1 matching over 8 bases. This TCR was recovered from a man between 35 and 55 years old with glioma. The CDR3 reads CASRTTGGTEAFF. In nucleotides, the CDR3 is TGTGCCAGCAGGACCACAGGGGGCACTGAAGCTTTCTTT.